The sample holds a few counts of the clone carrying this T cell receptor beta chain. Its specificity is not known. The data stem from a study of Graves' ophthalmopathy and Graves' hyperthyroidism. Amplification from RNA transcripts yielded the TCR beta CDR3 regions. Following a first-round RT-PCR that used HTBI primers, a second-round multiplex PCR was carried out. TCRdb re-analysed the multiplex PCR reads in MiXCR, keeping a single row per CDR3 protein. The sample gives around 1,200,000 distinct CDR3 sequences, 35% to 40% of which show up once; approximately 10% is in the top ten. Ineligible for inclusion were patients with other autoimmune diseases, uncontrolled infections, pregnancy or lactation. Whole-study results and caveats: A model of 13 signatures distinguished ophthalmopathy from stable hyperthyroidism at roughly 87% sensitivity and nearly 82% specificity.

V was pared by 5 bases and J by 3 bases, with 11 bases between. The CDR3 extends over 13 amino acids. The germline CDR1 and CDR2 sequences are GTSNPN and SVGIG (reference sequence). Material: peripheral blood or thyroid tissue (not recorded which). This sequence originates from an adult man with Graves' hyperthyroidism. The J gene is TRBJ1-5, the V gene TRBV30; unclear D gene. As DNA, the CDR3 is TGTGCCTGGGGACCCCGGTCCAATCAGCCCCAGCATTTT. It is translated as CAWGPRSNQPQHF. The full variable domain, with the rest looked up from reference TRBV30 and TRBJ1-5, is SQTIHQWPATLVQPVGSPLSLECTVEGTSNPNLYWYRQAAGRGLQLLFYSVGIGQISSEVPQNLSASRPQDRQFILSSKKLLLSDSGFYLCAWGPRSNQPQHFGDGTRLSIL.